One sample yielded the 16 T cell receptor beta chains listed below, sequenced in a study of siplizumab effects on memory and regulatory T cells. Measured with immunoSEQ multiplex PCR; TCRdb has only the in-frame clones, and not every one. The sample shows approximately 100,000 clones, 90% to 95% of them seen only once. Sequences were obtained from Tregs sorted from blood. The receptors here all came from a human donor in good health.

This CDR3 reads CASSLEPGGEPLHF. CDR3 DNA sequence: TGTGCCAGCAGCTTGGAACCAGGGGGAGAACCCCTCCACTTT. The chain carries TRBV5-6 and TRBJ1-6, with 7 bases lining up with TRBD1. The junction had 6 bases not matched to a gene; V was cut back by 0 bases and J by 12 bases. CDR3 length: 14 amino acids. Germline loops: CDR1 SGHDT, CDR2 YYEEEE.

The chain carries TRBV28 and TRBJ2-2; D is unresolved. The germline V and J ends were trimmed by 2 bases and 6 bases, with 4 bases remaining between them. Germline V lookup: CDR1 MDHEN, CDR2 SYDVKM. The CDR3 is 12 amino acids. Here the CDR3 reads CASSLGAGELFF. The CDR3 DNA reads as TGTGCCAGCAGTTTAGGGGCCGGGGAGCTGTTTTTT. The variable domain in full, with the rest retrieved from reference TRBV28 and TRBJ2-2, is DVKVTQSSRYLVKRTGEKVFLECVQDMDHENMFWYRQDPGLGLRLIYFSYDVKMKEKGDIPEGYSVSREKKERFSLILESASTNQTSMYLCASSLGAGELFFGEGSRLTVL.

V usage is TRBV2 and J usage is TRBJ2-4; 7 bases fit TRBD1. Germline CDR1 is SNHLY and CDR2 is FYNNEI. The CDR3 runs 12 residues. V shed 6 bases and J 6 bases; nucleotides not matched to a gene: 2. CDR3 protein: CASRGDRNIQYF. The CDR3 DNA reads as TGTGCCAGCAGGGGGGACAGAAACATTCAGTACTTC.

J is TRBJ1-2 and V is TRBV29-1; TRBD1 matches at 9 bases. The junction had 9 bases not matched to a gene; V was cut back by 5 bases and J by 2 bases. CDR1 is SQVTM and CDR2 is ANQGSEA in the germline V gene. This CDR3 contains 15 residues. CDR3 DNA: TGCAGCGTTACCGAACAGGGGGCGCCCAACTATGGCTACACCTTC. Amino acids: CSVTEQGAPNYGYTF.

V usage is TRBV6-4 and J usage is TRBJ2-1, with 7 positions matching TRBD2. Trimming at V came to 6 bases and at J to 0 bases, leaving 5 bases not matched to a gene. The CDR3 totals 15 residues. Germline lookup yields CDR1 MRHNA and CDR2 SNTAGT. CDR3 in DNA: TGTGCCAGCAGCTTGGGGGGGGGCTCCTACAATGAGCAGTTCTTC. Encoded protein: CASSLGGGSYNEQFF.

The chain uses TRBV2 and TRBJ2-5, with D maybe TRBD1 (5 bases). The CDR3 length is 13 residues. The V gene's germline CDR1 is SNHLY and CDR2 FYNNEI. The V gene lost 11 bases and the J gene lost 1 base, with 14 bases spanning the gap. In nucleotides, the CDR3 is TGTGCCGGGGATGGTGACAGCCAAGAGACCCAGTACTTC. Protein sequence: CAGDGDSQETQYF.

This chain connects TRBV12-5 to TRBJ2-3; the D is unclear. Germline CDR1 is LGHNT and CDR2 is FRNRAP. The CDR3 totals 17 residues. V was shortened by 0 bases and J by 2 bases, with 15 bases between the two germline ends. The CDR3 DNA follows: TGTGCTAGTGGTTTGGTACGGATCGGATACTTCACAGATACGCAGTATTTT. It encodes CASGLVRIGYFTDTQYF.

The genes are TRBV6-5 and TRBJ2-1; 8 bases align to TRBD2. This CDR3 contains 15 residues. Germline trimming cut 4 bases from V and 2 bases from J; bases unmatched to any gene: 4. The germline V gene encodes CDR1 MNHEY and CDR2 SVGAGI. In DNA form, the CDR3 reads TGTGCCAGCAGTTTAGCGGGAAGCCCCTACAATGAGCAGTTCTTC. Amino acid sequence: CASSLAGSPYNEQFF.

The gene calls are TRBV7-6 and TRBJ2-7, with 12 bases identical to TRBD2. The junction had 12 bases not matched to a gene; V was cut back by 1 base and J by 5 bases. There are 18 residues in the CDR3. In germline, CDR1 is SGHVS, CDR2 FNYEAQ. CDR3 amino acids: CASSLVATSGSIPHEQYF. The CDR3 DNA sequence: TGTGCCAGCAGCTTAGTTGCGACTAGCGGGAGTATTCCCCACGAGCAGTACTTC.

A remark on this clone: Germline is not matched at one junction end, which may reflect a read error. The V gene is TRBV4-1, the J gene TRBJ2-5; weak D call: TRBD2 (6 bases). CDR3 length equals 15 residues. Germline CDR1 MGHRA, CDR2 YSYEKL. For the CDR3, the DNA is TGCGCCAGCAGCCAAGTGCGGGCGGGGCAAGGGACCCAGTACTTC. Its protein is CASSQVRAGQGTQYF.

The V call is TRBV19, the J call TRBJ1-4, with 9 positions matching TRBD1. The CDR3 runs to 14 residues. Germline V CDR1 and CDR2: LNHDA, SQIVND (reference sequence). The trim removed 4 bases at V and 10 bases at J, leaving 7 bases unmatched. The CDR3 DNA reads TGTGCCAGTAGTACGGGACAGGGTGGCGTAAAACTGTTTTTT. This gives the protein CASSTGQGGVKLFF. The whole variable domain, filled in from reference TRBV19 and TRBJ1-4, reads DGGITQSPKYLFRKEGQNVTLSCEQNLNHDAMYWYRQDPGQGLRLIYYSQIVNDFQKGDIAEGYSVSREKKESFPLTVTSAQKNPTAFYLCASSTGQGGVKLFFGSGTQLSVL.

This rearrangement joins TRBV14 to TRBJ2-5; TRBD1 matches at 10 bases. The V and J ends lost 6 bases and 5 bases, in that order; junction bases with no gene match: 9. The CDR3 is 15 amino acids. Germline lookup yields CDR1 SGHDN and CDR2 FVKESK. The CDR3 is CASRKTGGAGETQYF. The CDR3 bases are TGTGCCAGCAGAAAGACAGGGGGCGCGGGGGAGACCCAGTACTTC.

This chain links TRBV5-6 with TRBJ1-4; no firm D call. V dropped 3 bases and J dropped 7 bases, with 22 bases sitting between them. The CDR3 runs 17 residues. Germline V gene data show CDR1 as SGHDT and CDR2 as YYEEEE. In DNA, the CDR3 is TGTGCCAGCAGCTATTGGGCCCTCCGGGGAGTGGGTGAAAAACTGTTTTTT. The encoded protein is CASSYWALRGVGEKLFF.

The chain uses TRBV10-3 and TRBJ2-4; D is possibly TRBD1 (5 bases). Germline CDR1 and CDR2: ENHRY and SYGVKD. V lost 10 bases and J 2 bases, leaving 15 bases between the germline ends. The CDR3 runs to 14 residues. CDR3 DNA: TGTGCCACCTCACAACAGGCGACCAAAAACATTCAGTACTTC. It yields the protein CATSQQATKNIQYF.

This clone was counted once. This chain joins TRBV25-1 and TRBJ1-1, with 8 bases lining up with TRBD1. Per the germline V gene, CDR1 is MGHDK and CDR2 is SYGVNS. V lost 4 bases and J lost 3; bases outside the gene matches: 10. This CDR3 spans 16 amino acids. The CDR3 loop is CASSARQGLGDTEAFF. As DNA, the CDR3 is TGTGCCAGCAGTGCCCGACAGGGGCTCGGGGACACTGAAGCTTTCTTT. Using reference TRBV25-1 and TRBJ1-1 for the parts outside the CDR3, the full variable domain is EADIYQTPRYLVIGTGKKITLECSQTMGHDKMYWYQQDPGMELHLIHYSYGVNSTEKGDLSSESTVSRIRTEHFPLTLESARPSHTSQYLCASSARQGLGDTEAFFGQGTRLTVV.

The chain uses TRBV5-1 and TRBJ2-2, with D hard to call. Germline V gene lookup returns CDR1 SGHRS and CDR2 YFSETQ. This CDR3 comprises 14 residues. The ends were cut back, 3 bases at V and 2 bases at J, with 8 bases in the middle. CDR3: CASSYGGNTGELFF. In DNA form, the CDR3 reads TGCGCCAGCAGCTACGGCGGAAACACCGGGGAGCTGTTTTTT.